The T cell receptor beta chain described here comes from a study of shared clonotypes between healthy human individuals. Study results and caveats: The genetic and exposure-history diversity represented was limited by few donors. The expectation was that sequencing depth would affect clonotype sharing among donors.

A split of CD4+ cells into CD45RA+ naive and CD45RA-negative memory subsets was performed. Concerning this clone itself: Its antigen is as yet unknown.

Execution of the assay was at deep level. Method: immunoSEQ multiplex PCR; TCRdb's copy keeps in-frame clones and lacks some. The data hold about 1 million clones, with about three quarters observed a single time. The CDR3 is 15 residues long. V lost 6 bases and J 4 bases, leaving 19 bases between the germline ends. Germline CDR1 is SGHRS and CDR2 is YFSETQ. The chain combines TRBV5-1 with TRBJ1-2; D is possibly TRBD1 (6 bases). Source material: memory CD4+ T cells sorted from blood. As to subset: CD45RA-negative fraction. The sequence was collected from a man aged 18-30 years in good health. CDR3 loop: CASTTGGGTVYGYTF. CDR3 sequence (DNA): TGCGCCAGCACTACTGGAGGGGGGACCGTCTATGGCTACACCTTC.